Sequencing of this T cell receptor (beta chain) was carried out in a study of Ad26.COV2.S vaccination and SARS-CoV-2 variants. The protocol was immunoSEQ multiplex PCR, while the TCRdb copy is restricted to in-frame clones and leaves out a portion. This table has around 350,000 clones, 92% appearing once. Notes on the study in general: Vaccinated individuals (as opposed to placebo recipients) had higher spike-specific TCR breadth.

A word on this clone: Its cognate antigen is unknown.

Trimming pared 6 bases from V and 16 bases from J, leaving 19 bases between. Germline V gene lookup returns CDR1 MNHEY and CDR2 SVGEGT. This CDR3 spans 12 amino acids. The sample here was peripheral blood, taken after recovery from COVID-19. V and J are TRBV6-2 or TRBV6-3 and TRBJ1-5; possible D gene TRBD1, 5 bases. The clonotype was recovered from a human donor who had recovered from COVID-19. CDR3 sequence (DNA): TGTGCCAGCAGCCAGGGAAGCCGTCGAGGACATTTT. This encodes CASSQGSRRGHF.